Each of the 26 T cell receptor beta chains below was sequenced from the same sample in a study of blood T cell repertoires in COVID-19. Libraries were prepared by immunoSEQ multiplex PCR; TCRdb keeps only in-frame clonotypes and omits some of them. Of about 300,000 clones listed, approximately 90% are singletons. The sequenced material came from peripheral blood. All receptors come from a man aged 35 to 55 with acute or convalescent COVID-19.

This chain uses TRBV2 with TRBJ2-1; D uncertain. The ends were cut back, 4 bases at V and 3 bases at J, with 10 bases in the middle. CDR3 length: 14 residues. Germline CDR1 and CDR2: SNHLY and FYNNEI. The CDR3 sequence is CASSGQVVYNEQFF. The CDR3 coding sequence is TGTGCCAGCAGTGGGCAGGTCGTCTACAATGAGCAGTTCTTC.

The chain couples TRBV6-5 to TRBJ2-5; D is unclear. V lost 3 bases, J lost 5 bases, and 13 bases lay in between. The CDR3 is 14 residues long. The germline CDR1 and CDR2 sequences are MNHEY and SVGAGI. Here the CDR3 DNA reads TGTGCCAGCAGTTATTCCGGGTTCGGGGAGACCCAGTACTTC. This encodes CASSYSGFGETQYF.

This clone was found a few times. The chain recombines TRBV27 with TRBJ2-7; 7 bases are shared with TRBD2. The CDR3 has 14 residues. With V trimmed by 3 bases and J by 3 bases, 5 bases remained unmatched. Germline V gene lookup returns CDR1 MNHEY and CDR2 SMNVEV (reference sequence). The CDR3 bases are TGTGCCAGCAGTTTGGGGTCTAGCGGCTACGAGCAGTACTTC. Translating it yields CASSLGSSGYEQYF.

This sequence joins TRBV7-2 and TRBJ2-6; D uncertain. Germline V gene data show CDR1 as SGHTA and CDR2 as FQGNSA. V was cut by 0 bases and J by 0 bases, with 6 bases left in between. The CDR3 spans 16 residues. As DNA, the CDR3 is TGTGCCAGCAGCTTAGCGGGCCTCTCTGGGGCCAACGTCCTGACTTTC. Translating gives CASSLAGLSGANVLTF.

The chain is built from TRBV11-3 and TRBJ2-3; no clear D. Germline values: CDR1 SGHNT, CDR2 YENEEA. This CDR3 has 15 residues. Trimming stripped 1 base from V and 0 bases from J, with 8 bases between. In DNA, the CDR3 is TGTGCCAGCAGCTTAGTCGGTTCTAGCACAGATACGCAGTATTTT. Translating gives CASSLVGSSTDTQYF. The variable domain in full, with the rest retrieved from reference TRBV11-3 and TRBJ2-3, is EAGVVQSPRYKIIEKKQPVAFWCNPISGHNTLYWYLQNLGQGPELLIRYENEEAVDDSQLPKDRFSAERLKGVDSTLKIQPAELGDSAVYLCASSLVGSSTDTQYFGPGTRLTVL.

The chain combines TRBV5-6 with TRBJ2-1; a weak D match, TRBD1 (5 bases). Per germline, CDR1 SGHDT and CDR2 YYEEEE. The CDR3 sequence is 13 residues long. The germline V and J ends were trimmed by 1 base and 6 bases, with 8 bases remaining between them. The CDR3 nucleotides read TGTGCCAGCAGCTTGATCAGGGCCAATGAGCAGTTCTTC. Translated, it gives CASSLIRANEQFF. The entire variable domain, with the rest obtained from reference TRBV5-6 and TRBJ2-1, is as follows: DAGVTQSPTHLIKTRGQQVTLRCSPKSGHDTVSWYQQALGQGPQFIFQYYEEEERQRGNFPDRFSGHQFPNYSSELNVNALLLGDSALYLCASSLIRANEQFFGPGTRLTVL.

The J gene is TRBJ1-3, the V gene TRBV18; D unresolved. Germline-derived CDR1 and CDR2 are KGHSH and LQKENI. The V end lost 6 bases, the J end lost 0 bases, and 15 bases lay between the germline ends. The CDR3 runs 16 residues. The CDR3 DNA sequence: TGTGCCAGCTCCCTCGAGCGGGTCGCCTCTGGAAACACCATATATTTT. It encodes CASSLERVASGNTIYF.

The chain couples TRBV11-2 to TRBJ2-1; possible D gene TRBD2, 5 bases. In germline, CDR1 is SGHAT, CDR2 FQNNGV. CDR3 length: 11 amino acids. The ends were cut back, 6 bases at V and 8 bases at J, with 8 bases in the middle. CDR3 nucleotides: TGTGCCAGCAGAGTGGGAGATGAGCAGTTCTTC. This gives the protein CASRVGDEQFF.

This clone was seen a few times. CDR3 in amino acids: CASRTSGQGNYGYTF. The CDR3 DNA sequence: TGTGCCAGCAGGACCTCGGGACAGGGGAACTATGGCTACACCTTC. V and J are TRBV28 and TRBJ1-2; 10 nucleotides align to TRBD1. From germline, CDR1 is MDHEN and CDR2 SYDVKM. There are 15 residues in the CDR3. With 6 bases clipped from V and 2 bases from J, the junction kept 6 bases outside the gene matches.

The V and J genes are TRBV18 and TRBJ1-5, with 8 bases fitting TRBD1. The germline V gene has CDR1 KGHSH and CDR2 LQKENI. V was pared by 6 bases and J by 4 bases, with 8 bases of the junction left unmatched. The CDR3 extends over 15 amino acids. CDR3 nucleotides: TGTGCCAGCTCCCCGCAGGGGGCAGGGAATCAGCCCCAGCATTTT. It specifies CASSPQGAGNQPQHF.

The V call is TRBV6-5, the J call TRBJ1-3, with D possibly matching TRBD1 (5 bases). The CDR3 has 15 residues. Trimming removed 3 bases at V and 2 bases at J, with 11 bases between. CDR1 is MNHEY and CDR2 is SVGAGI in the germline V gene. The CDR3 protein is CASSYDSLAGNTIYF. The CDR3, as DNA: TGTGCCAGCAGTTATGACAGTTTGGCTGGAAACACCATATATTTT.

The genes are TRBV20-1 and TRBJ2-2, with 8 positions matching TRBD2. With V trimmed by 3 bases and J by 3 bases, 6 bases remained unmatched. This CDR3 region has 15 residues. CDR1 is DFQATT and CDR2 is SNEGSKA in the germline V gene (reference sequence). CDR3 nucleotides: TGCAGTGCTAGTCGCTTTAGCGGGGACACCGGGGAGCTGTTTTTT. The encoded protein is CSASRFSGDTGELFF.

This clone was counted between two and nine times. The sample carries other DNA sequences with the same CDR3. This CDR3 reads CASSLGLAGSTDTQYF. The CDR3 region has the DNA TGCGCCAGCAGCCTTGGACTAGCGGGGAGCACAGATACGCAGTATTTT. The chain carries TRBV5-1 and TRBJ2-3; 12 bases agree with TRBD2. Germline loops: CDR1 SGHRS, CDR2 YFSETQ. J was trimmed by 0 bases and V by 4 bases; bases with no gene match: 3. The CDR3 is 16 residues long.

CDR3 sequence reads: CASSYASSYNEQFF. CDR3 in DNA: TGTGCCAGCAGTTACGCCAGCTCCTACAATGAGCAGTTCTTC. This chain joins TRBV6-6 and TRBJ2-1, with no clear D. Trimming stripped 2 bases from V and 0 bases from J, with 5 bases between. Germline values: CDR1 MNHNY, CDR2 SVGAGI (reference sequence). This CDR3 is built from 14 residues.

This clone has only a few counts. The chain is built from TRBV5-1 and TRBJ1-5, with 8 bases that match TRBD1. The germline V gene encodes CDR1 SGHRS and CDR2 YFSETQ. V dropped 5 bases and J dropped 5; count of bases not matched to a gene: 9. The CDR3 is 15 residues long. CDR3 sequence (DNA): TGCGCCAGCAGACCGGACAGGGTGTATGATCAGCCCCAGCATTTT. Translated, it gives CASRPDRVYDQPQHF.

The chain couples TRBV25-1 to TRBJ2-7; possible D gene TRBD2, 6 bases. Germline V lookup: CDR1 MGHDK, CDR2 SYGVNS. The CDR3 runs 15 residues. The V end was cut by 3 bases, the J end by 3 bases, with 15 bases between. The DNA for the CDR3 is TGTGCCAGCAGTGATCCGGGACTCCCTAACTACGAGCAGTACTTC. Translated, it gives CASSDPGLPNYEQYF.

This clone was found once. The rearrangement uses TRBV5-8 and TRBJ1-2; 7 bases are a match to TRBD1. CDR1 is SGHTS, CDR2 YDEGEE, per germline. V was clipped by 0 bases and J by 8 bases; unmatched bases: 16. CDR3 length equals 17 residues. The DNA of the CDR3 is TGTGCCAGCAGCTTGGAGGGTGGAGTACAGGGGTTTCGGGGCTACACCTTC. Translation gives CASSLEGGVQGFRGYTF.

This sequence joins TRBV4-1 and TRBJ2-7; 7 bases map to TRBD2. Germline assignment: CDR1 MGHRA and CDR2 YSYEKL. J lost 1 base, V lost 1 base, and 7 bases had no gene match. The CDR3 runs to 16 residues. The CDR3 DNA follows: TGCGCCAGCAGCCAAGGTCATGTGGGGGGGTCCTACGAGCAGTACTTC. This codes for CASSQGHVGGSYEQYF.

V usage is TRBV3-1 (or the pseudogene TRBV3-2) and J usage is TRBJ1-1; TRBD1 matches 10 bases. The germline V gene has CDR1 LGHDT and CDR2 YNNKEL (reference sequence). The CDR3 runs to 15 residues. V trimming: 5 bases; J trimming: 7 bases; junction bases outside the gene matches: 10. The CDR3 reads CASSSLARDRGEAFF. In nucleotides, the CDR3 is TGTGCCAGCAGCTCCTTAGCACGGGACAGGGGTGAAGCTTTCTTT.

The V call is TRBV20-1, the J call TRBJ2-7, with a possible D match to TRBD1 (5 bases). This CDR3 has 11 residues. V lost 6 bases, J lost 3 bases, and 9 bases lay in between. CDR1 is DFQATT and CDR2 is SNEGSKA in the germline V gene (reference sequence). DNA of the CDR3: TGCAGTGCCAGGGTCCACTACGAGCAGTACTTC. It encodes CSARVHYEQYF.

The V gene is TRBV6-5, the J gene TRBJ1-1, with 9 bases that match TRBD1. CDR3 length: 15 amino acids. Germline CDR1 MNHEY, CDR2 SVGAGI. Trimming at V came to 4 bases and at J to 5 bases, leaving 8 bases not matched to a gene. The CDR3: CASSSGQGWGTEAFF. The DNA for the CDR3 is TGTGCCAGCAGTTCGGGACAGGGCTGGGGAACTGAAGCTTTCTTT.

V and J are TRBV2 and TRBJ2-7, with TRBD1 matching 11 bases. Trimming removed 6 bases from V and 7 bases from J; junction bases left unmatched: 5. The CDR3 covers 13 residues. Germline V gene data show CDR1 as SNHLY and CDR2 as FYNNEI. CDR3 in amino acids: CASRRGQGEEQYF. The CDR3 nucleotides are TGTGCCAGCAGGAGGGGACAGGGGGAGGAGCAGTACTTC.

The CDR3 spells CSVLGTSGGRPSYEQYF. CDR3 sequence (DNA): TGCAGCGTCCTCGGGACTAGCGGGGGGCGACCCTCCTACGAGCAGTACTTC. V gene TRBV29-1 combines with J gene TRBJ2-7; TRBD2 matches 15 bases. The CDR3 runs to 17 residues. Looked up from germline, CDR1 is SQVTM and CDR2 is ANQGSEA. V trimming: 6 bases; J trimming: 0 bases; junction bases outside the gene matches: 9.

In this sample, this clone turned up a few times. The chain uses TRBV18 and TRBJ2-7; D is possibly TRBD2 (5 bases). Germline CDR1 KGHSH, CDR2 LQKENI. Trimming cost V 4 bases and J 5 bases, with 12 bases left between them. The CDR3 covers 13 residues. CDR3 sequence reads: CASSRLSGDEQYF. The CDR3 DNA is TGTGCCAGCTCACGCCTGTCCGGGGACGAGCAGTACTTC.

The chain joins TRBV7-8 to TRBJ1-1, with 8 bases identical to TRBD1. V was pared by 6 bases and J by 4 bases, with 13 bases of the junction left unmatched. Germline V gives CDR1 SGHVS, CDR2 FQNEAQ. The CDR3 extends over 16 amino acids. The CDR3 nucleotides read TGTGCCAGCAGTCGCCAAGGACAGGGATTGAGCACTGAAGCTTTCTTT. It codes for CASSRQGQGLSTEAFF.

The table lists this clone with a count of one. The chain combines TRBV24-1 with TRBJ2-1, with D tentatively TRBD1 (5 bases). Germline CDR1 reads KGHDR; CDR2 reads SFDVKD. The CDR3 is 11 residues long. Trimming shortened V by 6 bases and J by 9 bases, and 8 bases separated the two germline ends. The CDR3 loop is CATSRGPEQFF. The CDR3 DNA reads TGTGCCACCAGTAGGGGTCCTGAGCAGTTCTTC.